These T cell receptor beta chains were read from a single sample in a study of blood T cell repertoires in COVID-19. Assay used: immunoSEQ multiplex PCR; TCRdb lists only in-frame clones, some missing. The table has about 230,000 clones, less than 90% seen once; the top ten hold under 3%. Sequencing was done on a sample of peripheral blood. All receptors come from a woman in her 70s with active or convalescent COVID-19. Each CDR3 is given with its conserved first and last residue.

v_call: TRBV4-1
j_call: TRBJ2-1
cdr3_aa: CASSLNSGTTSYNEQFF

v_call: TRBV7-8
j_call: TRBJ1-1
cdr3_aa: CASSWDRERSAFF

v_call: TRBV2
j_call: TRBJ2-5
cdr3_aa: CASRQETQYF

v_call: TRBV28
j_call: TRBJ2-5
cdr3_aa: CASSSSGRNGETQYF

v_call: TRBV5-1
j_call: TRBJ2-5
cdr3_aa: CASSTLAGGGETQYF

v_call: TRBV28
j_call: TRBJ2-7
cdr3_aa: CASSTGAGVWEQYF

v_call: TRBV10-3
j_call: TRBJ1-1
cdr3_aa: CAISDTGGTEAFF

v_call: TRBV5-1
j_call: TRBJ2-5
cdr3_aa: CASTHSTGGEETQYF

v_call: TRBV7-3
j_call: TRBJ2-3
cdr3_aa: CASSLSSGLLDTQYF

v_call: TRBV12-5
j_call: TRBJ2-5
cdr3_aa: CASGFGQGRGQETQYF

v_call: TRBV18
j_call: TRBJ2-7
cdr3_aa: CASSLLQNRGFREQYF

v_call: TRBV5-4
j_call: TRBJ2-7
cdr3_aa: CASSFDRARYEQYF

v_call: TRBV11-1
j_call: TRBJ2-1
cdr3_aa: CASSLRRALYNEQFF

v_call: TRBV15
j_call: TRBJ1-1
cdr3_aa: CATSRGGTGANTEAFF

v_call: TRBV4-1
j_call: TRBJ2-3
cdr3_aa: CASSQDQSGVTDTQYF

v_call: TRBV28
j_call: TRBJ2-7
cdr3_aa: CASSLYSSYEQYF

v_call: TRBV11-2
j_call: TRBJ2-5
cdr3_aa: CASSLVLALETQYF

v_call: TRBV9
j_call: TRBJ2-7
cdr3_aa: CASSVLPSIGEQYF

v_call: TRBV19
j_call: TRBJ1-5
cdr3_aa: CASSLAGFNQPQHF

v_call: TRBV6-1
j_call: TRBJ1-1
cdr3_aa: CASSEGIKRAFF

v_call: TRBV5-1
j_call: TRBJ1-3
cdr3_aa: CASSQGVSGGNTIYF

v_call: TRBV4-3
j_call: TRBJ1-1
cdr3_aa: CASSLEGGRGTEAFF

v_call: TRBV5-4
j_call: TRBJ1-4
cdr3_aa: CASSLATGGNEKLFF

v_call: TRBV2
j_call: TRBJ2-1
cdr3_aa: CASSLLYRDEQFF

v_call: TRBV5-1
j_call: TRBJ2-7
cdr3_aa: CASSWTGTINYEQYF

v_call: TRBV7-2
j_call: TRBJ1-4
cdr3_aa: CASSFTLVGGEKLFF

v_call: TRBV3-1/TRBV3-2
j_call: TRBJ1-2
cdr3_aa: CASSLGQIWGYTF

v_call: TRBV6-5
j_call: TRBJ2-5
cdr3_aa: CASSYPRQGGQETQYF

v_call: TRBV28
j_call: TRBJ2-2
cdr3_aa: CASSPSSAGTGELFF

v_call: TRBV6-5
j_call: TRBJ1-2
cdr3_aa: CASSYSSGQGRDGYTF